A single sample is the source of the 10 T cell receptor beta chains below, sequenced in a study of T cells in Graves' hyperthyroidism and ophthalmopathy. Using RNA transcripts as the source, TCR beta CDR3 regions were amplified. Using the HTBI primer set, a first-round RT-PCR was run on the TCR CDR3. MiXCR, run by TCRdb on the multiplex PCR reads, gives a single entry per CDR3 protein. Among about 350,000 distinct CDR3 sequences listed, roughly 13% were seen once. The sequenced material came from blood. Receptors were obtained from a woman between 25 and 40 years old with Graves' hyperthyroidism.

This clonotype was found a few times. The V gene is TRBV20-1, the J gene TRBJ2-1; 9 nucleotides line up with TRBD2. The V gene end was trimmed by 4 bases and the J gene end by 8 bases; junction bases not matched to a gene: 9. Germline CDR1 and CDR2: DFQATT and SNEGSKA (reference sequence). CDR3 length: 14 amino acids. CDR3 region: CSAITSGPGDEQFF. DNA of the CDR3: TGCAGTGCTATAACTAGCGGGCCGGGGGATGAGCAGTTCTTC.

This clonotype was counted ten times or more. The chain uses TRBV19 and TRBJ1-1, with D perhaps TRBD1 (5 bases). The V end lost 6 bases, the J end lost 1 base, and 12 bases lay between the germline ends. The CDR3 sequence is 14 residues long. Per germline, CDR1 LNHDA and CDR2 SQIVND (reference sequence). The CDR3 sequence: CASSFLTENTEAFF. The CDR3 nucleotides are TGTGCCAGTAGCTTCCTGACAGAGAACACTGAAGCTTTCTTT. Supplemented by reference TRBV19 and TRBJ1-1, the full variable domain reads DGGITQSPKYLFRKEGQNVTLSCEQNLNHDAMYWYRQDPGQGLRLIYYSQIVNDFQKGDIAEGYSVSREKKESFPLTVTSAQKNPTAFYLCASSFLTENTEAFFGQGTRLTVV.

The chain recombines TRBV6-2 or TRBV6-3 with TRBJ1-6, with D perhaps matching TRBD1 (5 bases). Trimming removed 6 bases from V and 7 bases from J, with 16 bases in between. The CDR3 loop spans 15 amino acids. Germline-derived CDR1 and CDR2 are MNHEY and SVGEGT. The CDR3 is CASRQAVGPNSPLHF. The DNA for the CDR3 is TGTGCCAGCAGACAGGCTGTCGGGCCAAATTCACCCCTCCACTTT.

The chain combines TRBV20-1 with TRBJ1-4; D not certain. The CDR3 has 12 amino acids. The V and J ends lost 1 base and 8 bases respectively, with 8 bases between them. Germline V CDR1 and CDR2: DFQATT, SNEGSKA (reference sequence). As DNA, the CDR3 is TGCAGTGCTAGAGGGGCCCAAGAAAAACTGTTTTTT. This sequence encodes CSARGAQEKLFF.

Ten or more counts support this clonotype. The DNA of the CDR3 is TGTGCCAGCAGCTTATGGGGAACTAGCGGGAGAAGTGAGACCCAGTACTTC. It codes for CASSLWGTSGRSETQYF. This chain uses TRBV11-2 with TRBJ2-5, with 11 bases that match TRBD2. V lost 2 bases and J lost 5; bases outside the gene matches: 10. The CDR3 sequence is 17 residues long. CDR1 and CDR2 from the germline V gene are SGHAT and FQNNGV. Filled out from reference TRBV11-2 and TRBJ2-5, the complete variable domain reads EAGVAQSPRYKIIEKRQSVAFWCNPISGHATLYWYQQILGQGPKLLIQFQNNGVVDDSQLPKDRFSAERLKGVDSTLKIQPAKLEDSAVYLCASSLWGTSGRSETQYFGPGTRLLVL.

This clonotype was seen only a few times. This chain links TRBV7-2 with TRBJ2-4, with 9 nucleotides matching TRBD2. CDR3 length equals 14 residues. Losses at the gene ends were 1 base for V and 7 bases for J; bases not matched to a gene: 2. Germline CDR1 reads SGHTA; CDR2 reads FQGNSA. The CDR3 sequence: CASSLEAGGNIQYF. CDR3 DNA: TGTGCCAGCAGCTTAGAAGCGGGAGGCAACATTCAGTACTTC.

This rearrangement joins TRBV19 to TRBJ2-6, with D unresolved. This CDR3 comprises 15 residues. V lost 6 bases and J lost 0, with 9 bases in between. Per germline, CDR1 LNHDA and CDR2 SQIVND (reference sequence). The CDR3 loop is CASRRQPSGANVLTF. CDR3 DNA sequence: TGTGCCAGTAGACGGCAACCCTCTGGGGCCAACGTCCTGACTTTC.

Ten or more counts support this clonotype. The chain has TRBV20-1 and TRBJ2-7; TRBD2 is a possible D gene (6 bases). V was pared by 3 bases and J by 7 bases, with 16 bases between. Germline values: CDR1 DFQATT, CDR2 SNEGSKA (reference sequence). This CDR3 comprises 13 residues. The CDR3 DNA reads TGCAGTGCTAGGCGGGTAGGGGCGGGGGAGCAGTACTTC. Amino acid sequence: CSARRVGAGEQYF.

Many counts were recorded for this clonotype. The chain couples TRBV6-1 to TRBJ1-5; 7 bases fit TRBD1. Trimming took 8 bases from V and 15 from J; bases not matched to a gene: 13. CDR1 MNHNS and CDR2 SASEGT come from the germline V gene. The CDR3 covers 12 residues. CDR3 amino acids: CASSIRGEFLHF. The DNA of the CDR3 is TGTGCCAGCTCAATCAGGGGGGAATTCTTGCATTTT.

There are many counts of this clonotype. CDR3 DNA: TGTGCCAGCAGCTTGGAGGGGCATCAGCCCCAGCATTTT. Protein: CASSLEGHQPQHF. V gene TRBV5-5 combines with J gene TRBJ1-5; weak D call: TRBD1 (5 bases). In germline, CDR1 is SGHKS, CDR2 YYEKEE (reference sequence). Between the trimmed V and J ends, which lost 0 bases and 5 bases, there was a span of 6 bases. This CDR3 is 13 amino acids long.